This T cell receptor (beta chain) was identified in a study of identical twins. The study's findings and limits: Potential partial confounding of zero-insertion analyses by invariant MAIT and iNKT cells was noted. Weaker excess twin sharing was seen among beta out-of-frame sequences.

TCRdb fed the 5' RACE reads into MiXCR, producing one record per CDR3 protein. The data show some 600,000 distinct CDR3 sequences, roughly 7.2% seen once. Every donor was a healthy Caucasian. The CDR3 length is 16 residues. Germline values: CDR1 ENHRY, CDR2 SYGVKD. After removal of 10 bases from V and 4 bases from J, the junction contained 12 bases not matched to a gene. This clonotype was observed a handful of times. Its antigen is unidentified. These data are also associated with another study on yellow fever vaccine responses in identical twins. Per that paper: It has been reported that, in twins, the vaccine T cell response seemed partly convergent and partly personalized.

Sequencing was performed on PBMCs. The J gene is TRBJ2-2, the V gene TRBV10-3, with 10 positions matching TRBD1. This receptor was taken from a woman aged 18-30 years in good health. CDR3 in amino acids: CATNGQGGSGTGELFF. Here the CDR3 DNA reads TGTGCCACTAACGGACAGGGGGGATCGGGCACCGGGGAGCTGTTTTTT.